This T cell receptor (beta chain) stems from a study of T cell responses to AZD1222 COVID-19 vaccine. The CDR3 is 13 residues long. Deletions cut 4 bases from V and 0 bases from J, with 6 bases between. The germline V gene has CDR1 MNHEY and CDR2 SMNVEV (reference sequence). The study's findings and limits: The repertoires were collected only after the peak T cell response. Among spike-specific TCRs, nearly half reportedly target unmutated variant regions. White British people made up most donors, females outnumbered males, and clonal diversity was possibly underestimated.

Investigators merged groups given second doses at roughly 4 or roughly 12 weeks. For this clone: The antigen remains unidentified.

Here immunoSEQ multiplex PCR was the method, and the copy in TCRdb shows in-frame clones only, minus some. The table lists 150,000 to 200,000 clones, 90% to 95% of them singletons, with 1% to 1.5% in the top ten. Here the sequenced sample was peripheral blood, taken 28 days after the second AZD1222 dose. The chain combines TRBV27 with TRBJ1-2; D not resolved. This clonotype was sampled from an adult who received the AZD1222 COVID-19 vaccine. In DNA, the CDR3 is TGTGCCAGCAGTTCTACAGCTAACTATGGCTACACCTTC. Amino acids: CASSSTANYGYTF.